This TCR beta chain was identified during a study of blood T cell repertoires in COVID-19. Germline CDR1 SGHTA, CDR2 FQGNSA. V gave up 1 base and J gave up 7 bases, with 14 bases separating them. This CDR3 spans 15 amino acids. Libraries were prepared by immunoSEQ multiplex PCR; TCRdb keeps only in-frame clonotypes and omits some of them. The table lists about 350,000 clones, under 95% of them singletons. Sample: peripheral blood. The sequence was obtained from a young woman who had recovered from COVID-19. The genes are TRBV7-2 and TRBJ2-1; D possibly corresponds to TRBD1 (7 bases). The chain's CDR3 is CASSLVGRGVNEQFF. The CDR3 DNA reads TGTGCCAGCAGCTTAGTCGGCAGGGGGGTGAATGAGCAGTTCTTC.